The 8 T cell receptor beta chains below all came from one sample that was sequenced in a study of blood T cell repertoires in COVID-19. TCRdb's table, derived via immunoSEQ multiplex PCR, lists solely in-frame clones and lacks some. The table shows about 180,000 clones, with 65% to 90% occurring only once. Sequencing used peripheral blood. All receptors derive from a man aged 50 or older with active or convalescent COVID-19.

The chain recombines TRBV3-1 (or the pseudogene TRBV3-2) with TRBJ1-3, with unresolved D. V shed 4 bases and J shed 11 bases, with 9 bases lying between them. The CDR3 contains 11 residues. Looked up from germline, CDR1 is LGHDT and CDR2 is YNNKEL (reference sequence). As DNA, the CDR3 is TGTGCCAGCAGCCGTAGCGGCGCCATATATTTT. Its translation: CASSRSGAIYF.

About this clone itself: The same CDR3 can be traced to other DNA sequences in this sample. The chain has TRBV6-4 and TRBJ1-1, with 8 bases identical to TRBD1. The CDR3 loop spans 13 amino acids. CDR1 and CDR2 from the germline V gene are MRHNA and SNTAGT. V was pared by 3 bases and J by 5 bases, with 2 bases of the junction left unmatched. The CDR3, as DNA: TGTGCCAGCAGTGAACAGGGGGGGACTGAAGCTTTCTTT. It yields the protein CASSEQGGTEAFF.

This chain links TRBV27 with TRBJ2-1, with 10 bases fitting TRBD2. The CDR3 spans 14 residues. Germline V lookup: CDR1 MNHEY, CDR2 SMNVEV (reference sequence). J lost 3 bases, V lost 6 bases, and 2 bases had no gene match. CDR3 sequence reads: CASRGTSDYNEQFF. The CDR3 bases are TGTGCCAGCAGGGGGACTAGCGACTACAATGAGCAGTTCTTC.

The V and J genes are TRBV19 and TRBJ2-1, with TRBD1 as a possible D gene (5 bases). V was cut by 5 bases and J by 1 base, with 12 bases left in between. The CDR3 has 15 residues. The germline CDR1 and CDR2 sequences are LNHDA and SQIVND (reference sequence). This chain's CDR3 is CASSEPGLSYNEQFF. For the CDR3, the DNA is TGTGCCAGTAGTGAACCAGGGTTATCCTACAATGAGCAGTTCTTC.

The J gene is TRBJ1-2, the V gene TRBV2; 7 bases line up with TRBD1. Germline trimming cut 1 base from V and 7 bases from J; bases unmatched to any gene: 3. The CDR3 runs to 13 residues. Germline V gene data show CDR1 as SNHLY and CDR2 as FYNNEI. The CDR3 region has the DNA TGTGCCAGCAGTGAAGGGCCAGGGGGTGGCTACACCTTC. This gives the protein CASSEGPGGGYTF.

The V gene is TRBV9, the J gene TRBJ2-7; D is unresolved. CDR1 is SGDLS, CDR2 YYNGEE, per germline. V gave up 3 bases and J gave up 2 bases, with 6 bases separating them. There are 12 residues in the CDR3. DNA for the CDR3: TGTGCCAGCAGCGACAATACCTACGAGCAGTACTTC. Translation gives CASSDNTYEQYF.

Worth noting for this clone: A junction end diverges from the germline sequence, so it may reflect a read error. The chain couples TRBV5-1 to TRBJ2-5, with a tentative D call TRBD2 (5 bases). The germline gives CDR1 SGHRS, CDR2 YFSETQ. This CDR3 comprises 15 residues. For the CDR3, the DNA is TGCGCCAGCAGATTGGGCCCGGGGTATCAAGAGACCCAGTACTTC. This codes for CASRLGPGYQETQYF.

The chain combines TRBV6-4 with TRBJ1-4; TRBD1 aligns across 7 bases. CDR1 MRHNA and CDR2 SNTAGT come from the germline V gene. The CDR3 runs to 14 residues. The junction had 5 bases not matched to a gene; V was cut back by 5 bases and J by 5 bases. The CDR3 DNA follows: TGTGCCAGCAGTTCGGACAGGCGAAATGAAAAACTGTTTTTT. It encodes CASSSDRRNEKLFF.